Shown below are 18 T cell receptor beta chains from a single sample sequenced in a study of blood T cell repertoires in COVID-19. Some clones are missing from TCRdb's copy, which holds only in-frame ones; the method was immunoSEQ multiplex PCR. This repertoire shows approximately 99,000 clones, 80% to 90% found once; its top ten account for about 20%. Sequencing used peripheral blood. These receptors were taken from a human donor in a cohort sampled during active COVID-19.

The V gene is TRBV12-3 or TRBV12-4, the J gene TRBJ2-2, with TRBD1 matching over 7 bases. The CDR3 covers 13 residues. J lost 6 bases, V lost 6 bases, and 4 bases had no gene match. The CDR3 spells CASRIQGPGELFF. In nucleotides, the CDR3 is TGTGCCAGCAGGATACAGGGGCCCGGGGAGCTGTTTTTT.

This chain links TRBV6-5 with TRBJ2-7, with D unclear. The V gene's germline CDR1 is MNHEY and CDR2 SVGAGI. The CDR3 sequence is 12 residues long. V lost 10 bases, J lost 5 bases, and 15 bases lay in between. CDR3: CATRSVRDEQYF. The CDR3 coding sequence is TGTGCCACCAGATCGGTCCGGGACGAGCAGTACTTC.

The CDR3 is CASSPMDRAFF. The CDR3 DNA reads as TGTGCCAGCAGTCCTATGGACAGAGCTTTCTTT. This rearrangement joins TRBV12-3 or TRBV12-4 to TRBJ1-1, with D perhaps TRBD1 (6 bases). This CDR3 is 11 amino acids long. V dropped 5 bases and J dropped 10 bases, with 11 bases sitting between them.

This clone was seen only once. The rearrangement uses TRBV5-6 and TRBJ2-5; the D is unclear. The CDR3 loop spans 11 amino acids. V lost 4 bases, J lost 1 base, and 2 bases lay in between. Per the germline V gene, CDR1 is SGHDT and CDR2 is YYEEEE. In DNA form, the CDR3 reads TGTGCCAGCAGCCTCCAAGAGACCCAGTACTTC. It specifies CASSLQETQYF.

Here the CDR3 DNA reads TGTGCCAGGTCCGGGACAGAGAATAATTCACCCCTCCACTTT. Translated: CARSGTENNSPLHF. The chain links TRBV2 to TRBJ1-6; 7 positions agree with TRBD1. The CDR3 length is 14 residues. The germline V gene has CDR1 SNHLY and CDR2 FYNNEI. The V gene end was trimmed by 9 bases and the J gene end by 5 bases; junction bases not matched to a gene: 7. The whole variable domain, filled in from reference TRBV2 and TRBJ1-6, reads EPEVTQTPSHQVTQMGQEVILRCVPISNHLYFYWYRQILGQKVEFLVSFYNNEISEKSEIFDDQFSVERPDGSNFTLKIRSTKLEDSAMYFCARSGTENNSPLHFGNGTRLTVT.

This clone was recorded once. This chain joins TRBV19 and TRBJ1-5; no clear D. Between the trimmed V and J ends, which lost 0 bases and 3 bases, there was a span of 18 bases. Germline V gives CDR1 LNHDA, CDR2 SQIVND (reference sequence). The CDR3 extends over 18 amino acids. The CDR3 coding sequence is TGTGCCAGTAGTATAGATCGACTCGGGGTCCCCCTCAATCAGCCCCAGCATTTT. Translation gives CASSIDRLGVPLNQPQHF.

The rearrangement links TRBV27 to TRBJ2-5, with D possibly matching TRBD1 (5 bases). V gave up 3 bases and J gave up 5 bases, with 7 bases separating them. Germline V gene data show CDR1 as MNHEY and CDR2 as SMNVEV (reference sequence). This CDR3 contains 12 residues. The DNA of the CDR3 is TGTGCCAGCAGTTTTCCAGGGGAGACCCAGTACTTC. Its translation: CASSFPGETQYF.

This chain connects TRBV5-1 to TRBJ2-1; maybe TRBD1 (5 bases). The V gene's germline CDR1 is SGHRS and CDR2 YFSETQ. Trimming cost V 4 bases and J 9 bases, with 20 bases left between them. The CDR3 totals 15 residues. The CDR3 DNA follows: TGCGCCAGCAGCGGATACTACCCGCAGGGTGGTGAGCAGTTCTTC. It specifies CASSGYYPQGGEQFF.

The rearrangement joins TRBV10-3 to TRBJ1-2; no firm D call. V was clipped by 5 bases and J by 5 bases, with 24 bases between them. Per the germline V gene, CDR1 is ENHRY and CDR2 is SYGVKD. This CDR3 comprises 17 residues. The CDR3 coding sequence is TGTGCCATCAGTCACTCCGAGGGAGGCCCCTTCGGGTATGGCTACACCTTC. Translating it yields CAISHSEGGPFGYGYTF.

The chain combines TRBV28 with TRBJ1-1, with 9 bases aligning to TRBD1. The CDR3 sequence is 13 residues long. The germline V gene has CDR1 MDHEN and CDR2 SYDVKM. The junction had 12 bases not matched to a gene; V was cut back by 8 bases and J by 11 bases. As DNA, the CDR3 is TGTGCCAGCCTAGTATCGGTGGGACAGGGTGCTTTCTTT. Amino acid sequence: CASLVSVGQGAFF. The complete variable domain, with remaining parts taken from reference TRBV28 and TRBJ1-1, reads DVKVTQSSRYLVKRTGEKVFLECVQDMDHENMFWYRQDPGLGLRLIYFSYDVKMKEKGDIPEGYSVSREKKERFSLILESASTNQTSMYLCASLVSVGQGAFFGQGTRLTVV.

The V and J genes are TRBV13 and TRBJ2-1, with 11 bases aligning to TRBD2. Trimming at V came to 4 bases and at J to 5 bases, leaving 10 bases not matched to a gene. Germline CDR1 and CDR2: PRHDT and FYEKMQ (reference sequence). The CDR3 loop spans 17 amino acids. The CDR3 coding sequence is TGTGCCAGCAGCTACGACTGGGTAGCGGGAGGGGACAATGAGCAGTTCTTC. As protein: CASSYDWVAGGDNEQFF.

CDR3 protein: CASSEVIGGYEQYF. CDR3 sequence (DNA): TGTGCCAGCAGTGAAGTCATCGGCGGCTACGAGCAGTACTTC. The chain carries TRBV2 and TRBJ2-7; D gene unclear. The CDR3 extends over 14 amino acids. V was trimmed by 1 base and J by 3 bases, leaving 10 bases between them. Per germline, CDR1 SNHLY and CDR2 FYNNEI.

The gene calls are TRBV5-1 and TRBJ2-5; 11 bases agree with TRBD2. There are 16 residues in the CDR3. The junction had 6 bases not matched to a gene; V was cut back by 0 bases and J by 5 bases. The germline V gene encodes CDR1 SGHRS and CDR2 YFSETQ. The chain's CDR3 is CASSLVTSGKEETQYF. Here the CDR3 DNA reads TGCGCCAGCAGCTTGGTGACTAGCGGGAAGGAGGAGACCCAGTACTTC. Drawing the rest from reference TRBV5-1 and TRBJ2-5, the complete variable domain is KAGVTQTPRYLIKTRGQQVTLSCSPISGHRSVSWYQQTPGQGLQFLFEYFSETQRNKGNFPGRFSGRQFSNSRSEMNVSTLELGDSALYLCASSLVTSGKEETQYFGPGTRLLVL.

The rearrangement uses TRBV6-5 and TRBJ2-2; D gene ambiguous. Germline V gives CDR1 MNHEY, CDR2 SVGAGI. There are 13 residues in the CDR3. V dropped 8 bases and J dropped 5 bases, with 12 bases sitting between them. The CDR3 region is CASRHWATGELFF. The CDR3, as DNA: TGTGCCAGCCGTCATTGGGCTACCGGGGAGCTGTTTTTT.

This sequence joins TRBV4-1 and TRBJ1-1; no clear D gene. CDR3 length: 16 residues. Germline loops: CDR1 MGHRA, CDR2 YSYEKL. Trimming took 1 base from V and 1 from J, leaving 13 bases between them. The CDR3 region has the DNA TGCGCCAGCAGCCAAGGTTCTTTTAGAGGGAACACTGAAGCTTTCTTT. Its protein is CASSQGSFRGNTEAFF.

The chain links TRBV7-9 to TRBJ2-3; D is possibly TRBD2 (5 bases). Looked up from germline, CDR1 is SEHNR and CDR2 is FQNEAQ (reference sequence). This CDR3 has 16 residues. Trimming stripped 2 bases from V and 2 bases from J, with 14 bases between. The chain's CDR3 is CASSLQSRRYTDTQYF. CDR3 in DNA: TGTGCCAGCAGCTTACAGAGCAGGAGGTACACAGATACGCAGTATTTT.

This clone was counted a few times. This chain connects TRBV7-9 to TRBJ1-1; D remains ambiguous. V lost 3 bases and J lost 1, with 6 bases in between. The germline gives CDR1 SEHNR, CDR2 FQNEAQ (reference sequence). The CDR3 runs to 13 residues. This CDR3 is CASSFPGNTEAFF. CDR3 DNA sequence: TGTGCCAGCAGCTTCCCGGGGAACACTGAAGCTTTCTTT. Supplemented by reference TRBV7-9 and TRBJ1-1, the full variable domain reads DTGVSQNPRHKITKRGQNVTFRCDPISEHNRLYWYRQTLGQGPEFLTYFQNEAQLEKSRLLSDRFSAERPKGSFSTLEIQRTEQGDSAMYLCASSFPGNTEAFFGQGTRLTVV.

The gene calls are TRBV3-1 (or the pseudogene TRBV3-2) and TRBJ2-7; D possibly corresponds to TRBD2 (6 bases). The CDR3 is 15 residues long. The V and J ends lost 1 base and 2 bases respectively, with 12 bases between them. CDR1 and CDR2 (germline): LGHDT, YNNKEL (reference sequence). CDR3 sequence reads: CASSQVSGSPYEQYF. The CDR3 nucleotides are TGTGCCAGCAGCCAAGTGTCCGGGAGTCCCTACGAGCAGTACTTC.